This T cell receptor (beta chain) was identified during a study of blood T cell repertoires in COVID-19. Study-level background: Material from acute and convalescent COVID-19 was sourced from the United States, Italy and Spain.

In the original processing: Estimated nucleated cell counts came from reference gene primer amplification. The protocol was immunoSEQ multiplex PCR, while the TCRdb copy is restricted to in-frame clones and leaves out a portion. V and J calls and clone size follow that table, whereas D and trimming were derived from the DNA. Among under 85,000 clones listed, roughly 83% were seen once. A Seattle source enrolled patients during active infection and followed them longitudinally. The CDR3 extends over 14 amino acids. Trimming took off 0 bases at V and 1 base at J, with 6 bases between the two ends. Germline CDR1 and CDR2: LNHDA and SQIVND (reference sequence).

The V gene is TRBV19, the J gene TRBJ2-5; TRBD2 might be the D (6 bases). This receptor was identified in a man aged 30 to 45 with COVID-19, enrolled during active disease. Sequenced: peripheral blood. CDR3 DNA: TGTGCCAGTAGTATAGATAGCGGCCAAGAGACCCAGTACTTC. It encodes CASSIDSGQETQYF.